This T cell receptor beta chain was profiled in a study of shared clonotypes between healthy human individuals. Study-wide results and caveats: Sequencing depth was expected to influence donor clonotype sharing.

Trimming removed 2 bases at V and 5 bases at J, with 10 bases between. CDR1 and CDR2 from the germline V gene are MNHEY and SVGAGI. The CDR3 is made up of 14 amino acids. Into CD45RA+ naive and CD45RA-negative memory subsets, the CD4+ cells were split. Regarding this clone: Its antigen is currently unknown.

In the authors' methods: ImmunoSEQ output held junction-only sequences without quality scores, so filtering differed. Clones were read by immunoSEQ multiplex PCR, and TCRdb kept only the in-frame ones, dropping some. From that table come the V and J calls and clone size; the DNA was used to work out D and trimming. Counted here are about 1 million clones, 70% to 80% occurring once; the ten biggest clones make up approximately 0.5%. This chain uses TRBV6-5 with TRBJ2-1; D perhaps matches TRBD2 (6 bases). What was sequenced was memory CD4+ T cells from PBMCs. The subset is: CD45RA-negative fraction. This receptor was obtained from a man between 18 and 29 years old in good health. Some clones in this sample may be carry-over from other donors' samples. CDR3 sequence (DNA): TGTGCCAGCAGTTACGTTAGCGGCCACAATGAGCAGTTCTTC. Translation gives CASSYVSGHNEQFF.